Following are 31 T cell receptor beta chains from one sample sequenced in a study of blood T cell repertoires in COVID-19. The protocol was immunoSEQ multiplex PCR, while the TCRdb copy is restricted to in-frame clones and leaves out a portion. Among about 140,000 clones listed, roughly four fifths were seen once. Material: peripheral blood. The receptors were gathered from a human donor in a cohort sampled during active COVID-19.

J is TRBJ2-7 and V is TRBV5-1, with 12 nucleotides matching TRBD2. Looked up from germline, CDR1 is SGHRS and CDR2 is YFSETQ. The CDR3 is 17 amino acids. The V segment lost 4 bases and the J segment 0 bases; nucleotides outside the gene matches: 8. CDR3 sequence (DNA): TGCGCCAGCAGCACGGGACTAGCGGGCAGGAGCTCCTACGAGCAGTACTTC. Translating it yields CASSTGLAGRSSYEQYF.

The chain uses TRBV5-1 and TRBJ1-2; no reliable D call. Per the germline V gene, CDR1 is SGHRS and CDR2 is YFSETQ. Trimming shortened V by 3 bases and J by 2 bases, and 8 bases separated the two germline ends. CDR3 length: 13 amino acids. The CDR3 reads CASSSQTNYGYTF. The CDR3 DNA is TGCGCCAGCAGCTCACAGACAAACTATGGCTACACCTTC. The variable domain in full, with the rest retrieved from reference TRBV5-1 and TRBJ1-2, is KAGVTQTPRYLIKTRGQQVTLSCSPISGHRSVSWYQQTPGQGLQFLFEYFSETQRNKGNFPGRFSGRQFSNSRSEMNVSTLELGDSALYLCASSSQTNYGYTFGSGTRLTVV.

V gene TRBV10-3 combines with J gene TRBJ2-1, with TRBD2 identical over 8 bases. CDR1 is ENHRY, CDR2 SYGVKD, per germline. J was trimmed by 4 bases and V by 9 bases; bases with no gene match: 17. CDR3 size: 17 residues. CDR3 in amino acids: CAMGNLAGPGGYNEQFF. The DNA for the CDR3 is TGTGCCATGGGGAACCTAGCGGGCCCGGGGGGTTACAATGAGCAGTTCTTC.

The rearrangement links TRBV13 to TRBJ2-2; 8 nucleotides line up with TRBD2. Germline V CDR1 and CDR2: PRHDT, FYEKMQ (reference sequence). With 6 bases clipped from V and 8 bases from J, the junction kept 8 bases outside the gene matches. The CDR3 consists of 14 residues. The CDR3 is CASSPSGSRGELFF. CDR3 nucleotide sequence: TGTGCCAGCAGTCCGAGCGGGAGTAGAGGGGAGCTGTTTTTT. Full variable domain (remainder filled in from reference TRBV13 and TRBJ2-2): AAGVIQSPRHLIKEKRETATLKCYPIPRHDTVYWYQQGPGQDPQFLISFYEKMQSDKGSIPDRFSAQQFSDYHSELNMSSLELGDSALYFCASSPSGSRGELFFGEGSRLTVL.

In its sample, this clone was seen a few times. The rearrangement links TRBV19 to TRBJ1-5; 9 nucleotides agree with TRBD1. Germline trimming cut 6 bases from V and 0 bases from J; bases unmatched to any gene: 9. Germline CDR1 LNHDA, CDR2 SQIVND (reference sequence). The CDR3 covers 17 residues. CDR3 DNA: TGTGCCAGTAGCCAATTCCCGGGACAGGGTAGCAATCAGCCCCAGCATTTT. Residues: CASSQFPGQGSNQPQHF. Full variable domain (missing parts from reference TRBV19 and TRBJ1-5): DGGITQSPKYLFRKEGQNVTLSCEQNLNHDAMYWYRQDPGQGLRLIYYSQIVNDFQKGDIAEGYSVSREKKESFPLTVTSAQKNPTAFYLCASSQFPGQGSNQPQHFGDGTRLSIL.

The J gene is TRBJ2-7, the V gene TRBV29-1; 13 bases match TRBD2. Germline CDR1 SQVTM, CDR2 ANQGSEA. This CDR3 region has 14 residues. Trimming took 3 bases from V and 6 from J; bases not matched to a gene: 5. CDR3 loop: CSVEWTSGRGEQYF. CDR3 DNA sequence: TGCAGCGTTGAGTGGACTAGCGGGAGAGGCGAGCAGTACTTC.

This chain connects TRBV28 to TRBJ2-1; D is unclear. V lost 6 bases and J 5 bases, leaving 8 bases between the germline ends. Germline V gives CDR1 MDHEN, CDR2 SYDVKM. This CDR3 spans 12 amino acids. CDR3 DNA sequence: TGTGCCAGCAGGGGCCGTCACAATGAGCAGTTCTTC. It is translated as CASRGRHNEQFF. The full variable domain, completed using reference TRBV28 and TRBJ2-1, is DVKVTQSSRYLVKRTGEKVFLECVQDMDHENMFWYRQDPGLGLRLIYFSYDVKMKEKGDIPEGYSVSREKKERFSLILESASTNQTSMYLCASRGRHNEQFFGPGTRLTVL.

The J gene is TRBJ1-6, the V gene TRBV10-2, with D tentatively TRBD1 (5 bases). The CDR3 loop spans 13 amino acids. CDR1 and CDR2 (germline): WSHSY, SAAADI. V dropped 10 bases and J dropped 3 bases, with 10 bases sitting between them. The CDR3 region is CATRGGYNSPLHF. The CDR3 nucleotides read TGCGCCACTAGGGGAGGCTATAATTCACCCCTCCACTTT.

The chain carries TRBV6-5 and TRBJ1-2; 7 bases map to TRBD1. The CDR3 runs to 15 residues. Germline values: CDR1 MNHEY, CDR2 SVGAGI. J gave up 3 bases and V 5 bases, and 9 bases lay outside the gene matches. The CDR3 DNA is TGTGCCAGCAGTCCCCCAGGACAGGCCCACTATGGCTACACCTTC. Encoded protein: CASSPPGQAHYGYTF.

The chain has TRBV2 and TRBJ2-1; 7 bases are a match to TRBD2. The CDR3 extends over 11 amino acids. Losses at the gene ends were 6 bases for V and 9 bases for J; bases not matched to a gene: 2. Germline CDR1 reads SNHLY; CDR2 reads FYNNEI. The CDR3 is CASRRELEQFF. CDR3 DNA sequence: TGTGCCAGCAGGCGGGAGCTTGAGCAGTTCTTC.

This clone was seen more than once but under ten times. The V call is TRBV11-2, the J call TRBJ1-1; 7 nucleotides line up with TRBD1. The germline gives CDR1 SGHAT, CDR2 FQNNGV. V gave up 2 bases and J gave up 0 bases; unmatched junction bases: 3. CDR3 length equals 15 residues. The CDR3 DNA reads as TGTGCCAGCAGCTTACAGGGGGGTATGAACACTGAAGCTTTCTTT. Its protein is CASSLQGGMNTEAFF.

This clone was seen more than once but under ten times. The CDR3 DNA reads as TGCGCCAGCAGCTTAAGGGACATATACAATGAGCAGTTCTTC. Residues: CASSLRDIYNEQFF. V is TRBV5-1 and J is TRBJ2-1; D perhaps matches TRBD1 (6 bases). Trimming stripped 2 bases from V and 4 bases from J, with 10 bases between. The V gene's germline CDR1 is SGHRS and CDR2 YFSETQ. This CDR3 comprises 14 residues.

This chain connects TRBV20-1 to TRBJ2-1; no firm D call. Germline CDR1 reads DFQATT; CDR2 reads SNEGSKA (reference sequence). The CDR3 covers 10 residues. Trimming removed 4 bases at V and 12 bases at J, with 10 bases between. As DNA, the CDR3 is TGCAGTGCTATATTCGAGCGGCAGTTCTTC. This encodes CSAIFERQFF.

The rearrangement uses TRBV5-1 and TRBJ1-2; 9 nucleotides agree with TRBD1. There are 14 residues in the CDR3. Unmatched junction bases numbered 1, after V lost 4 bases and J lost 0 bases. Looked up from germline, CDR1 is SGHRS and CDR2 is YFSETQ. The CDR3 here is CASSGTGTNYGYTF. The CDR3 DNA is TGCGCCAGCAGCGGGACAGGGACTAACTATGGCTACACCTTC.

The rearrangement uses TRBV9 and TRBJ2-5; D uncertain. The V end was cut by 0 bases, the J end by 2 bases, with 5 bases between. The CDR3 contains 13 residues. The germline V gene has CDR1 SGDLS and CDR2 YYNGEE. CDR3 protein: CASSVGLQETQYF. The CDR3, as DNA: TGTGCCAGCAGCGTAGGGCTGCAAGAGACCCAGTACTTC.

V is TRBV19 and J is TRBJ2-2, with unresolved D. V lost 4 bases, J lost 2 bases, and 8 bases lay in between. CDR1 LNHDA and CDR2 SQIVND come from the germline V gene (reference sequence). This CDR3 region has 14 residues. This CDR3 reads CASSRQANTGELFF. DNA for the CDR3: TGTGCCAGTAGTAGGCAGGCCAACACCGGGGAGCTGTTTTTT.

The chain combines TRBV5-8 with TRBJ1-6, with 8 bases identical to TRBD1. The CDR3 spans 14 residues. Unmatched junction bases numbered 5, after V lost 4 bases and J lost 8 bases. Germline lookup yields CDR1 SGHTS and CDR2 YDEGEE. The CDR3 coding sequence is TGTGCCAGCAGCCCCGGACAGGGATATTCACCCCTCCACTTT. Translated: CASSPGQGYSPLHF.

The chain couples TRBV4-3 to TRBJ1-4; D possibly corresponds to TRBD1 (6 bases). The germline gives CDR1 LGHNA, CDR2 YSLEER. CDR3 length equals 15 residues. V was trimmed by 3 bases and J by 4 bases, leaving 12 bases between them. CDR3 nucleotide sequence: TGCGCCAGCAGCCAGGGGGGGCTCGTTAATGAAAAACTGTTTTTT. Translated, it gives CASSQGGLVNEKLFF.

The CDR3 sequence is CASSEIGDQPQHF. The CDR3 coding sequence is TGTGCCAGCAGTGAAATAGGAGATCAGCCCCAGCATTTT. V is TRBV6-1 and J is TRBJ1-5, with no clear D. Germline V gene sequence: CDR1 MNHNS, CDR2 SASEGT. V gave up 2 bases and J gave up 5 bases, with 7 bases separating them. The CDR3 length is 13 residues.

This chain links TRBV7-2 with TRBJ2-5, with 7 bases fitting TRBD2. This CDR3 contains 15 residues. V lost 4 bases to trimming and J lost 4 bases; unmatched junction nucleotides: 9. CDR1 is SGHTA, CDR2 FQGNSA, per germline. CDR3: CASSSPGGGRETQYF. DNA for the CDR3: TGTGCCAGCAGCTCACCCGGGGGAGGGAGAGAGACCCAGTACTTC.

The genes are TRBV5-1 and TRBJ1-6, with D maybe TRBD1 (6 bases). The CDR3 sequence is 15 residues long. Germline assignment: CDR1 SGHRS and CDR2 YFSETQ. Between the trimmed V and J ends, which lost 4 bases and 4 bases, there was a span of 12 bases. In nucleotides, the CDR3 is TGCGCCAGCAGCCCAGGACAGCTTTATAATTCACCCCTCCACTTT. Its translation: CASSPGQLYNSPLHF.

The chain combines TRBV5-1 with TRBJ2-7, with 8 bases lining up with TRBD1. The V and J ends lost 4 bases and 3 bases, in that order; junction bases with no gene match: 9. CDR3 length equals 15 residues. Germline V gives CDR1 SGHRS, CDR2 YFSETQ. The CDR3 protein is CASSHGTGPYYEQYF. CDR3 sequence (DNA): TGCGCCAGCAGCCATGGGACAGGACCTTACTACGAGCAGTACTTC.

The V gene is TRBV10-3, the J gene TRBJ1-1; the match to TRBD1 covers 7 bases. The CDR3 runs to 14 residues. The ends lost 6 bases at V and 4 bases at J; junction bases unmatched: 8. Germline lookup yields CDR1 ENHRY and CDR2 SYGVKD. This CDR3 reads CAIRTGTVGTEAFF. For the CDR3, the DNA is TGTGCCATCAGGACAGGGACGGTCGGCACTGAAGCTTTCTTT.

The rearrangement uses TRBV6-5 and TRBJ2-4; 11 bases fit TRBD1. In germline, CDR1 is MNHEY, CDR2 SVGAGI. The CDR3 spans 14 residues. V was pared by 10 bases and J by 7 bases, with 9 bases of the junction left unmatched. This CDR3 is CATGQGARANIQYF. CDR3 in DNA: TGTGCCACCGGACAGGGGGCGAGAGCCAACATTCAGTACTTC.

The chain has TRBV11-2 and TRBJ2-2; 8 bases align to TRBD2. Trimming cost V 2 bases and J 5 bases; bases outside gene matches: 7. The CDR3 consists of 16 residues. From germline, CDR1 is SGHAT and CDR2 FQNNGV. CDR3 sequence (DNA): TGTGCCAGCAGCTTAATCGGGAGCGGGAGAACCGGGGAGCTGTTTTTT. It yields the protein CASSLIGSGRTGELFF. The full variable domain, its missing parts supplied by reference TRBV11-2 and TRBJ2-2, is EAGVAQSPRYKIIEKRQSVAFWCNPISGHATLYWYQQILGQGPKLLIQFQNNGVVDDSQLPKDRFSAERLKGVDSTLKIQPAKLEDSAVYLCASSLIGSGRTGELFFGEGSRLTVL.

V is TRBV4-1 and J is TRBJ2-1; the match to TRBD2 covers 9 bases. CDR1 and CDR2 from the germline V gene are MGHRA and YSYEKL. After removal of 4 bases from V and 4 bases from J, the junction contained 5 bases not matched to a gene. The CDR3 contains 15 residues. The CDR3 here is CASSPTSGKYNEQFF. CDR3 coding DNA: TGCGCCAGCAGCCCGACTAGCGGAAAGTACAATGAGCAGTTCTTC.

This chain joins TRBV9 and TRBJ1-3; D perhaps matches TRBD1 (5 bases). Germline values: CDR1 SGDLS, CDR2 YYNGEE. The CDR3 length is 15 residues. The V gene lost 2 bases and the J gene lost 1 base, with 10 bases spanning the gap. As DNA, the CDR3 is TGTGCCAGCAGCGTCACGGGGGAATCTGGAAACACCATATATTTT. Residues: CASSVTGESGNTIYF.

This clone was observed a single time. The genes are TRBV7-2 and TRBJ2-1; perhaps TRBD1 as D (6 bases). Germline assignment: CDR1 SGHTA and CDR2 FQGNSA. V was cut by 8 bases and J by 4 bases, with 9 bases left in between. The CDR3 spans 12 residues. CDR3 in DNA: TGTGCCAGCGGGACACAGTACAATGAGCAGTTCTTC. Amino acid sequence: CASGTQYNEQFF.

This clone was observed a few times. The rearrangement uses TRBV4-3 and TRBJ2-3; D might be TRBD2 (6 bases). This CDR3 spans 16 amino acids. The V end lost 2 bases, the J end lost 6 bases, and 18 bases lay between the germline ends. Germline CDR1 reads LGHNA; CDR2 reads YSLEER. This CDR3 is CASSQNTGTPWDTQYF. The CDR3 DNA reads TGCGCCAGCAGCCAAAATACCGGGACTCCGTGGGATACGCAGTATTTT.

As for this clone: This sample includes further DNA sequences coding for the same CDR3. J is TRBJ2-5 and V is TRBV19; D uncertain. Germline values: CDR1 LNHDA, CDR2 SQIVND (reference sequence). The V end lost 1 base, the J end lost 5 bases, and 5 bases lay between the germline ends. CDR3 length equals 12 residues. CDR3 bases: TGTGCCAGTAGTATAGGTGCGGAGACCCAGTACTTC. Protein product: CASSIGAETQYF.

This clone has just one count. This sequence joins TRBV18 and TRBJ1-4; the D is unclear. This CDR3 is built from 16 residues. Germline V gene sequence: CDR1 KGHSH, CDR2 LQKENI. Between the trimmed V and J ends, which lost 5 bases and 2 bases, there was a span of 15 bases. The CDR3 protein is CASSAQREATNEKLFF. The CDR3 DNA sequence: TGTGCCAGCTCAGCTCAAAGGGAGGCTACTAATGAAAAACTGTTTTTT.